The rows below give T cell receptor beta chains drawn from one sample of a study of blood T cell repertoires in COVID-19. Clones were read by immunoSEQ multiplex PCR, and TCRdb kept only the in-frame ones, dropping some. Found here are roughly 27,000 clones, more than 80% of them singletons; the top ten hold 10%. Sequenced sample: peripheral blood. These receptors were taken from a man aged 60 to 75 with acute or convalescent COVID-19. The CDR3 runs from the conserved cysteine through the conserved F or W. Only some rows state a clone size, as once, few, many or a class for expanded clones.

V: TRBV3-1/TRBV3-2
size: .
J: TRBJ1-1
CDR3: CASSQDRYEAFF

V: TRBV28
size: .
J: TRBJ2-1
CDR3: CASRETGFEQFF

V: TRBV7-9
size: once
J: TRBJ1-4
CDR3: CASSSPGGTGNEKLFF

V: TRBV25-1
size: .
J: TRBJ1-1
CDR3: CASSEGLNTEAFF

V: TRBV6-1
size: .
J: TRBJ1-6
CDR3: CASSEYRGESPLHF

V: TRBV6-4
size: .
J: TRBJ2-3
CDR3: CASTEKDRGGTDTQYF

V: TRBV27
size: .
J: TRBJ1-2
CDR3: CASSLGGGPGYGYTF

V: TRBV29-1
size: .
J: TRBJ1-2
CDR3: CSVVANYGYTF

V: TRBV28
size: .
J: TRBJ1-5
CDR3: CASSLPDRVVQPQHF

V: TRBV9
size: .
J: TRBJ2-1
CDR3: CASSVGGGPYNEQFF

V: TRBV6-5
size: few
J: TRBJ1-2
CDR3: CAGANNRKTEYGYTF

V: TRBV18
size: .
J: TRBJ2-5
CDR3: CASSPLDFSGSNQETQYF

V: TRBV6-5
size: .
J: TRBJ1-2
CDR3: CASSLQGGTADGYTF

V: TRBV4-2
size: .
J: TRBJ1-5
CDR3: CASSQDRRDQPQHF

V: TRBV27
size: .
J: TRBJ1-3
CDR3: CASRPSGGHSGNTIYF

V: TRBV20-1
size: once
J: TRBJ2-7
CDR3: CSASRTTNYEQYF

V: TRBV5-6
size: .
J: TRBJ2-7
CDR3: CASNQVFGGSSYEQYF

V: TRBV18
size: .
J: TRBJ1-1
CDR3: CASSPTGGDTEAFF

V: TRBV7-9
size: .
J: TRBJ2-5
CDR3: CASSDGLAGYQETQYF

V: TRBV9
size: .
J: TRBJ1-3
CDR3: CASSVGSSGNTIYF

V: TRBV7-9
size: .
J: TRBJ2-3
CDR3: CASSLGLAGAMADTQYF

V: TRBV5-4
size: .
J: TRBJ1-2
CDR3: CASSLWSVSSHGYTF

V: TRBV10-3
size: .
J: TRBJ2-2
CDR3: CAISDRLAGGDTGELFF

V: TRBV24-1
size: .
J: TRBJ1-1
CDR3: CATSEGGRTEAFF

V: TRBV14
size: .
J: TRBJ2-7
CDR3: CASSQGKHYEQYF

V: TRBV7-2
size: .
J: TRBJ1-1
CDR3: CASSPGTVEAFF

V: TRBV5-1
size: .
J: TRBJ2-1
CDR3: CASRLAGSSYNEQFF

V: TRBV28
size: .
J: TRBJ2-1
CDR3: CANGASGGNEQFF

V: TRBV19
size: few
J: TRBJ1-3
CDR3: CASRSSGNTIYF

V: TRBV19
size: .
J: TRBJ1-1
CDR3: CASSTGTGNTEAFF

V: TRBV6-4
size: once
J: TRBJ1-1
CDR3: CASRQQGARDTEAFF

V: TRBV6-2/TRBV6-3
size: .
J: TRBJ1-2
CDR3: CASSSPRQSYGYTF

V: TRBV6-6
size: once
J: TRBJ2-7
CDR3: CASSYSTGGGEQYF